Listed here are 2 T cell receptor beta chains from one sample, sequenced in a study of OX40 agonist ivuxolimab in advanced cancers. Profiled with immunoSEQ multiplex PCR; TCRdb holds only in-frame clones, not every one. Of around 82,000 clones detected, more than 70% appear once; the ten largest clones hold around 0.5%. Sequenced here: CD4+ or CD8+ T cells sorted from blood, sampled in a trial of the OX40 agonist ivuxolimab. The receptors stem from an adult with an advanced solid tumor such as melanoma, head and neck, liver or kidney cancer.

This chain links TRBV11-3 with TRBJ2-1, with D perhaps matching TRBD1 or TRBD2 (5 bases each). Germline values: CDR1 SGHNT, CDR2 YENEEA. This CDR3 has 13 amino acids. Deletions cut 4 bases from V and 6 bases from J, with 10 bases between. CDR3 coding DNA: TGTGCCAGCAGCTGGGACGCTAGCAATGAGCAGTTCTTC. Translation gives CASSWDASNEQFF.

The CDR3 DNA is TGTGCCAGCATCCCCCGCGGGACGGGGAGGTTGGAGACCCAGTACTTC. Protein product: CASIPRGTGRLETQYF. This chain connects TRBV7-9 to TRBJ2-5, with TRBD2 as a possible D gene (6 bases). The germline V gene encodes CDR1 SEHNR and CDR2 FQNEAQ (reference sequence). The CDR3 covers 16 residues. Trimming cost V 7 bases and J 5 bases, with 23 bases left between them.